Listed here is a single T cell receptor (beta chain). CDR1 and CDR2 (germline): ENHRY, SYGVKD. The CDR3 covers 13 residues. Trimming took 6 bases from V and 7 from J; bases not matched to a gene: 6. Sequencing used immunoSEQ multiplex PCR; TCRdb keeps in-frame clones, though not all of them. The data hold more than 75,000 clones, with approximately 89% observed a single time. This specimen comes from a study of blood T cell repertoires in COVID-19. Sequenced: peripheral blood. The chain carries TRBV10-3 and TRBJ1-5; 7 nucleotides align to TRBD1. The sequence was collected from a man in his fifties with acute or convalescent COVID-19. The CDR3, as DNA: TGTGCCATCAGCCCGGACAGGAGCCAGCCCCAGCATTTT. Translated, it gives CAISPDRSQPQHF.